This T cell receptor (beta chain) was captured by sequencing in a study of T cell responses to AZD1222 COVID-19 vaccine. Germline lookup yields CDR1 SGHVS and CDR2 FQNEAQ. Unmatched junction bases numbered 5, after V lost 1 base and J lost 3 bases. The CDR3 spans 16 residues. Profiled with immunoSEQ multiplex PCR; TCRdb holds only in-frame clones, not every one. The sample holds 80,000 to 90,000 clones, just over 90% seen once. Study outcomes and limitations: Per reports, nearly half of all spike-specific TCRs target regions that are unmutated in variants.

In the case of this clone: As yet, its antigen is unknown.

This chain joins TRBV7-8 and TRBJ2-7; 11 positions agree with TRBD2. This TCR was sampled from an adult in good health. Sequencing was performed on peripheral blood, taken on day 0 of AZD1222 vaccination. The DNA for the CDR3 is TGTGCCAGCAGCTTAGTACTAGCGGGAGAATTCTACGAGCAGTACTTC. Protein sequence: CASSLVLAGEFYEQYF.